The 21 T cell receptor beta chains given below trace back to one sample, sequenced in a study of blood T cell repertoires in COVID-19. Here immunoSEQ multiplex PCR was the method, and the copy in TCRdb shows in-frame clones only, minus some. The sample has 120,000 to 150,000 clones, around nine tenths seen once. The specimen sequenced was peripheral blood. Receptor source: a man aged 55-75 years with active or convalescent COVID-19.

The V call is TRBV28, the J call TRBJ1-4; TRBD1 aligns across 12 bases. With 6 bases clipped from V and 8 bases from J, the junction kept 7 bases outside the gene matches. This CDR3 region has 15 residues. Per germline, CDR1 MDHEN and CDR2 SYDVKM. The CDR3 loop is CASRPAGTGGEKLFF. The CDR3 bases are TGTGCCAGCAGGCCCGCCGGGACAGGGGGCGAAAAACTGTTTTTT.

The chain recombines TRBV19 with TRBJ1-2; TRBD1 matches at 9 bases. Unmatched junction bases numbered 4, after V lost 3 bases and J lost 5 bases. Germline assignment: CDR1 LNHDA and CDR2 SQIVND (reference sequence). This CDR3 has 14 residues. The CDR3 sequence is CASSMGTGPYGYTF. The CDR3 DNA is TGTGCCAGTAGTATGGGGACAGGGCCATATGGCTACACCTTC.

The rearrangement joins TRBV3-1 (or the pseudogene TRBV3-2) to TRBJ1-4; 9 nucleotides agree with TRBD1. The germline CDR1 and CDR2 sequences are LGHDT and YNNKEL (reference sequence). Trimming removed 7 bases from V and 8 bases from J; junction bases left unmatched: 5. This CDR3 is 13 amino acids long. The CDR3 region has the DNA TGTGCCAGCAACCGGGACAGGGACGAAAAACTGTTTTTT. It yields the protein CASNRDRDEKLFF.

This chain joins TRBV9 and TRBJ2-7, with TRBD2 identical over 8 bases. Germline V lookup: CDR1 SGDLS, CDR2 YYNGEE. With 2 bases clipped from V and 0 bases from J, the junction kept 7 bases outside the gene matches. This CDR3 comprises 16 residues. The CDR3 loop reads CASSVGLAGGSYEQYF. In DNA, the CDR3 is TGTGCCAGCAGCGTCGGTCTAGCGGGTGGCTCCTACGAGCAGTACTTC.

The rearrangement uses TRBV4-2 and TRBJ1-5, with D unresolved. The germline V gene encodes CDR1 LGHNA and CDR2 YNFKEQ. This CDR3 region has 16 residues. Deletions cut 0 bases from V and 7 bases from J, with 16 bases between. CDR3 amino acids: CASSQDSTAAGQPQHF. In nucleotides, the CDR3 is TGTGCCAGCAGCCAAGATTCGACGGCAGCGGGACAGCCCCAGCATTTT.

The rearrangement links TRBV9 to TRBJ1-6; possible D gene TRBD1, 6 bases. The V gene's germline CDR1 is SGDLS and CDR2 YYNGEE. Trimming took 7 bases from V and 8 from J, leaving 19 bases between them. This CDR3 is built from 15 residues. The DNA for the CDR3 is TGTGCCAGCTCTCCTGGGACAAGCCGTGATTCACCCCTCCACTTT. This codes for CASSPGTSRDSPLHF.

The chain joins TRBV3-1 (or the pseudogene TRBV3-2) to TRBJ2-4; TRBD2 agrees at 9 bases. The ends lost 0 bases at V and 6 bases at J; junction bases unmatched: 9. Germline V gene data show CDR1 as LGHDT and CDR2 as YNNKEL (reference sequence). The CDR3 extends over 17 amino acids. CDR3 loop: CASSQDFRTSDTNIQYF. CDR3 nucleotides: TGTGCCAGCAGCCAAGATTTCCGGACTAGCGATACAAACATTCAGTACTTC.

This clone occurred a few times. This chain connects TRBV6-5 to TRBJ1-6; possibly TRBD1 for D (5 bases). Per germline, CDR1 MNHEY and CDR2 SVGAGI. Trimming took 8 bases from V and 8 from J, leaving 16 bases between them. The CDR3 runs to 14 residues. CDR3 amino acids: CASLPGDRYSPLHF. The CDR3 DNA is TGTGCCAGCCTCCCCGGAGACAGATATTCACCCCTCCACTTT.

The DNA for the CDR3 is TGTGCCAGTAGTATATCAGGGAACTACGAGCAGTACTTC. It codes for CASSISGNYEQYF. The V call is TRBV19, the J call TRBJ2-7; a possible D gene is TRBD1 (5 bases). The germline V gene has CDR1 LNHDA and CDR2 SQIVND (reference sequence). The CDR3 sequence is 13 residues long. Trimming shortened V by 2 bases and J by 3 bases, and 8 bases separated the two germline ends.

The chain is built from TRBV28 and TRBJ1-4, with no clear D. Germline CDR1 is MDHEN and CDR2 is SYDVKM. The V end lost 1 base, the J end lost 4 bases, and 4 bases lay between the germline ends. The CDR3 totals 13 residues. The CDR3 region is CASSLYGNEKLFF. CDR3 in DNA: TGTGCCAGCAGTTTATACGGTAATGAAAAACTGTTTTTT.

The gene calls are TRBV6-1 and TRBJ1-6, with unresolved D. The CDR3 is made up of 14 amino acids. CDR1 is MNHNS and CDR2 is SASEGT in the germline V gene. V was pared by 2 bases and J by 7 bases, with 9 bases between. The CDR3 DNA reads TGTGCCAGCAGTGAATGGATCGGGAATTCACCCCTCCACTTT. It specifies CASSEWIGNSPLHF.

This chain links TRBV19 with TRBJ1-5; D perhaps matches TRBD1 (5 bases). CDR3 length equals 14 residues. The V end was cut by 3 bases, the J end by 5 bases, with 11 bases between. The germline V gene has CDR1 LNHDA and CDR2 SQIVND (reference sequence). CDR3 amino acids: CASSIFGRDQPQHF. Here the CDR3 DNA reads TGTGCCAGTAGTATTTTTGGCAGGGATCAGCCCCAGCATTTT.

V gene TRBV14 combines with J gene TRBJ2-7; D is possibly TRBD1 (6 bases). The CDR3 is 13 residues long. V lost 3 bases, J lost 6 bases, and 12 bases lay in between. Germline V gives CDR1 SGHDN, CDR2 FVKESK. The CDR3 DNA is TGTGCCAGCAGCCACAACAGGGTCGGCGAGCAGTACTTC. Its protein product is CASSHNRVGEQYF.

The rearrangement joins TRBV24-1 to TRBJ2-3, with D possibly matching TRBD2 (6 bases). Trimming took off 9 bases at V and 2 bases at J, with 17 bases between the two ends. The length of the CDR3 is 15 residues. Germline CDR1 KGHDR, CDR2 SFDVKD. CDR3 sequence (DNA): TGTGCCACCGCCCTAGCGTCCGAAAACACAGATACGCAGTATTTT. Translation: CATALASENTDTQYF.

The V and J genes are TRBV6-2 or TRBV6-3 and TRBJ1-4; D not resolved. The CDR3 sequence is 15 residues long. V was pared by 2 bases and J by 1 base, with 8 bases between. From germline, CDR1 is MNHEY and CDR2 SVGEGT. The DNA of the CDR3 is TGTGCCAGCAGTTACATGGGGAGAACTAATGAAAAACTGTTTTTT. It encodes CASSYMGRTNEKLFF.

The V and J genes are TRBV2 and TRBJ1-5, with TRBD1 matching 9 bases. CDR1 and CDR2 from the germline V gene are SNHLY and FYNNEI. CDR3 length: 16 residues. J gave up 9 bases and V 6 bases, and 15 bases lay outside the gene matches. The CDR3 sequence: CASRPPGQGLSGPQHF. The CDR3 DNA follows: TGTGCCAGCAGGCCCCCGGGACAGGGTTTGTCCGGGCCCCAGCATTTT.

The rearrangement links TRBV7-2 to TRBJ2-1; 7 positions match TRBD2. Germline CDR1 and CDR2: SGHTA and FQGNSA. The CDR3 contains 16 residues. V shed 3 bases and J 9 bases; nucleotides not matched to a gene: 14. CDR3 DNA sequence: TGTGCCAGCAGCTTTCAGGGCGGGAGTAGGTTAGGTGAGCAGTTCTTC. The encoded protein is CASSFQGGSRLGEQFF.

The rearrangement links TRBV29-1 to TRBJ1-1; D not resolved. The CDR3 totals 12 residues. Trimming took off 2 bases at V and 0 bases at J, with 4 bases between the two ends. CDR1 is SQVTM, CDR2 ANQGSEA, per germline. CDR3 in amino acids: CSVEQLNTEAFF. The CDR3 DNA follows: TGCAGCGTTGAACAGTTGAACACTGAAGCTTTCTTT.

V usage is TRBV6-5 and J usage is TRBJ1-2; D is possibly TRBD1 (5 bases). Germline V CDR1 and CDR2: MNHEY, SVGAGI. The CDR3 extends over 14 amino acids. The germline V and J ends were trimmed by 7 bases and 7 bases, with 19 bases remaining between them. The CDR3 region has the DNA TGTGCCAGCATTGGGGATGGCAGGGTCAGTGGCTACACCTTC. Protein product: CASIGDGRVSGYTF.

The CDR3 DNA reads as TGTGCCAGCAGCCCCCGCGCATCTGGAAACACCATATATTTT. Translation: CASSPRASGNTIYF. The genes are TRBV3-1 (or the pseudogene TRBV3-2) and TRBJ1-3; D call uncertain. CDR3 length equals 14 residues. V was clipped by 4 bases and J by 1 base, with 8 bases between them. CDR1 is LGHDT, CDR2 YNNKEL, per germline (reference sequence).

V is TRBV6-4 and J is TRBJ1-2, with TRBD1 matching 8 bases. Trimming removed 6 bases from V and 4 bases from J; junction bases left unmatched: 4. CDR3 length: 13 residues. CDR1 and CDR2 (germline): MRHNA, SNTAGT. CDR3 sequence: CASRRGTGYGYTF. The CDR3 region has the DNA TGTGCCAGCAGGAGGGGGACAGGCTATGGCTACACCTTC.